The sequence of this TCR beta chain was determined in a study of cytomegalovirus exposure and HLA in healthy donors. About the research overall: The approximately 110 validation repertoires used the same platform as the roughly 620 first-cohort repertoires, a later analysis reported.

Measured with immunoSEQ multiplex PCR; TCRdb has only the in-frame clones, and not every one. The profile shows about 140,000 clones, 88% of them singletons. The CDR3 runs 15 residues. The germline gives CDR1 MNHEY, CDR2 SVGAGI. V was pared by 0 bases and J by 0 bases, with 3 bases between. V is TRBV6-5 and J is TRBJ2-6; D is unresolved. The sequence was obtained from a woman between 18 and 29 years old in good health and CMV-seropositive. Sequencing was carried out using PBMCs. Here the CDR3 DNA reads TGTGCCAGCAGTTACTCCAGCTCTGGGGCCAACGTCCTGACTTTC. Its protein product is CASSYSSSGANVLTF.